The rows below give T cell receptor beta chains drawn from one sample of a study of cytomegalovirus exposure and HLA in healthy donors. Method: immunoSEQ multiplex PCR; TCRdb's copy keeps in-frame clones and lacks some. This table has 120,000 or so clones, approximately 82% appearing once. The sequencing sample was made of PBMCs. The origin of the receptors is a man aged 25-45 years in good health and CMV-seropositive. CDR3s include the opening cysteine and the closing phenylalanine or tryptophan. D genes are given only for firm matches. Size is stated for part of the rows, as once, few or many counts, or as a class when the clone is expanded.

J gene | V gene | D gene | clone size | CDR3 DNA | CDR3 protein
TRBJ1-2 | TRBV30 | - | once | TGTGCCTTACAGGGCTGGAATGTAAACTATGGCTACACCTTC | CALQGWNVNYGYTF
TRBJ2-5 | TRBV9 | TRBD2 | few | TGTGCCAGCAGCCCACCTCGCGGGGGAGATGGAGGCCAAGAGACCCAGTACTTC | CASSPPRGGDGGQETQYF
TRBJ1-1 | TRBV28 | - | - | TGTGCCAGCAGTTTAGAGGCCGTGAACACTGAAGCTTTCTTT | CASSLEAVNTEAFF
TRBJ2-7 | TRBV29-1 | - | - | TGCAGCGTTAAGGGGGGGCCCAAGTTCGAGCAGTACTTC | CSVKGGPKFEQYF
TRBJ2-1 | TRBV7-9 | TRBD2 | - | TGTGCCAGCAGCCACAGTCTAGCGGGGCCTTCCTACAATGAGCAGTTCTTC | CASSHSLAGPSYNEQFF
TRBJ2-1 | TRBV7-2 | - | - | TGTGCCAGCAGCTTAAACAGGGAAAATGAGCAGTTCTTC | CASSLNRENEQFF
TRBJ2-1 | TRBV9 | - | - | TGTGCCAGCAGCGTGATCGACAGCAATGAGCAGTTCTTC | CASSVIDSNEQFF
TRBJ2-7 | TRBV4-1 | - | - | TGCGCCAGCAGCCAAGTACCCCTTACCTACTACGAGCAGTACTTC | CASSQVPLTYYEQYF
TRBJ2-3 | TRBV28 | - | - | TGTGCCAGCAGTTTACGAACAGGGACAGATACGCAGTATTTT | CASSLRTGTDTQYF
TRBJ1-6 | TRBV6-1 | - | - | TGTGCCAGCAGTGACTCCCAGGGTTCACCCCTCCACTTT | CASSDSQGSPLHF
TRBJ2-2 | TRBV2 | - | - | TGTGCCAGCAGTGAAGTAGCAGGGTGGACCGGGGAGCTGTTTTTT | CASSEVAGWTGELFF
TRBJ1-6 | TRBV13 | - | - | TGTGCCAGCAGCCGCGGGCCCCAGACCAGCTCCTATAATTCACCCCTCCACTTT | CASSRGPQTSSYNSPLHF
TRBJ2-7 | TRBV4-3 | TRBD1 | - | TGCGCCAGCAGCCATCCCGGGACAGGGGTTAACGGGCAGTACTTC | CASSHPGTGVNGQYF
TRBJ1-1 | TRBV7-2 | - | - | TGTGCCAGCAGTCCCACTCTGCCAGGTACTGAAGCTTTCTTT | CASSPTLPGTEAFF
TRBJ2-3 | TRBV9 | - | few | TGTGCCAGCAGCCCCCCCAGTAGCGGATCGAATCCGCCGCAGTATTTT | CASSPPSSGSNPPQYF
TRBJ1-2 | TRBV18 | TRBD1 | - | TGTGCCAGCTCACCGACGGACAGGGACTATGGCTACACCTTC | CASSPTDRDYGYTF
TRBJ2-5 | TRBV28 | TRBD2 | - | TGTGCCAGCAGCACCGGGGGATCCAGCGGGGAAGAGACCCAGTACTTC | CASSTGGSSGEETQYF
TRBJ1-1 | TRBV19 | - | once | TGTGCCAGTGGACAGTTGAACACTGAAGCTTTCTTT | CASGQLNTEAFF
TRBJ1-5 | TRBV6-5 | - | - | TGTGCCAGCAGACACGCCCACAATCAGCCCCAGCATTTT | CASRHAHNQPQHF
TRBJ1-2 | TRBV7-2 | - | - | TGTGCCAGCAGCGGGGGGGCTACTGGCTACACCTTC | CASSGGATGYTF
TRBJ2-1 | TRBV29-1 | TRBD2 | - | TGCAGCGTTAAAAAACGGCGGGGGTCCTACAATGAGCAGTTCTTC | CSVKKRRGSYNEQFF
TRBJ2-1 | TRBV5-1 | TRBD2 | - | TGCGCCAGCAGCTTGGAGCGGACTAGCGGATACAATGAGCAGTTCTTC | CASSLERTSGYNEQFF
TRBJ2-2 | TRBV5-1 | - | - | TGCGCCAGCAGCTTACTTCAGGCGACGAACACCGGGGAGCTGTTTTTT | CASSLLQATNTGELFF
TRBJ1-1 | TRBV6-5 | TRBD1 | - | TGTGCCAGCAGAGCCAGGGACAGGGGCTTAAATGAAGCTTTCTTT | CASRARDRGLNEAFF
TRBJ2-3 | TRBV7-9 | - | - | TGTGCCAGCAGCTGGGGGCTGGGAGATACGCAGTATTTT | CASSWGLGDTQYF
TRBJ2-7 | TRBV28 | - | few | TGTGCCAGCAGTTTATACAGCAGGAGCGGCGTCTACGAGCAGTACTTC | CASSLYSRSGVYEQYF
TRBJ2-7 | TRBV7-6 | TRBD1 | - | TGTGCCAGCAGCTTGGGGGGTGGGACAGGGTACGAGCAGTACTTC | CASSLGGGTGYEQYF
TRBJ2-7 | TRBV9 | TRBD1 | - | TGTGCCAGCAGCGTAGGGGCAGGGGGCTCAAACGAGCAGTACTTC | CASSVGAGGSNEQYF
TRBJ1-1 | TRBV28 | - | - | TGTGCCAGCAGTTTACAGGGGAGGGACACTGAAGCTTTCTTT | CASSLQGRDTEAFF
TRBJ1-1 | TRBV27 | - | - | TGTGCCAGCAGTAAACAGGGGAACACTGAAGCTTTCTTT | CASSKQGNTEAFF
TRBJ2-7 | TRBV5-6 | TRBD2 | few | TGTGCCAGCAGCTCCCGCGGGGGGCACCCGCAGCAGTACTTC | CASSSRGGHPQQYF
TRBJ2-1 | TRBV7-8 | - | - | TGTGCCAGCAGCCCCCCAGGCCGCCGCAATGAGCAGTTCTTC | CASSPPGRRNEQFF
TRBJ2-5 | TRBV29-1 | - | - | TGCAGCGTTGATGGGGAGGGGGGAGGGGAGACCCAGTACTTC | CSVDGEGGGETQYF
TRBJ1-2 | TRBV23-1 | - | - | TGCGCCAGCAGTCAATCAGCGGGGAGGGGGTCCAACGGCTACACCTTC | CASSQSAGRGSNGYTF
TRBJ1-4 | TRBV4-2 | - | few | TGTGCCAGCAGCCAAGGGCAGGGAACAGGCGAGGAAAAACTGTTTTTT | CASSQGQGTGEEKLFF
TRBJ2-5 | TRBV10-3 | - | - | TGTGCCATCAGTGAGACAATTGGGCTCCAAGAGACCCAGTACTTC | CAISETIGLQETQYF
TRBJ2-7 | TRBV30 | - | few | TGTGCCTGGAGGATAAGGGGTCACGAGCAGTACTTC | CAWRIRGHEQYF
TRBJ1-1 | TRBV6-4 | - | few | TGTGCCAGCAGACCCGAGGAGGGGTCTAACACTGAAGCTTTCTTT | CASRPEEGSNTEAFF
TRBJ2-2 | TRBV13 | - | few | TGTGCCAGCAACCGGGGGAGGCTTCCCACCGGGGAGCTGTTTTTT | CASNRGRLPTGELFF
TRBJ2-7 | TRBV19 | TRBD1 | - | TGTGCCAGTAGTATATCCAGGGGGCCCTACGAGCAGTACTTC | CASSISRGPYEQYF
TRBJ2-1 | TRBV5-5 | TRBD2 | - | TGTGCCAGCCTAAGAGCCGGGACTAGCGGTGAGCTAGAGCAGTTCTTC | CASLRAGTSGELEQFF
TRBJ2-3 | TRBV9 | - | - | TGTGCCAGCAGCGTTGACAGGAGATACACAGATACGCAGTATTTT | CASSVDRRYTDTQYF
TRBJ2-1 | TRBV30 | - | - | TGTGCCTGGACGGGGGATACCTACAATGAGCAGTTCTTC | CAWTGDTYNEQFF
TRBJ1-6 | TRBV10-3 | - | few | TGTGCCATCAGTGAGTCGGAGGGGAGTTCAAATTCACCCCTCCACTTT | CAISESEGSSNSPLHF
TRBJ1-2 | TRBV7-8 | TRBD1 | - | TGTGCCAGCAGCTTAGGGGGAACAGGGGTTTCGGATGGCTACACCTTC | CASSLGGTGVSDGYTF
TRBJ1-4 | TRBV5-5 | TRBD1 | - | TGTGCCAGCAGCTCGGGACAGGGGGCAACTAATGAAAAACTGTTTTTT | CASSSGQGATNEKLFF
TRBJ1-5 | TRBV27 | TRBD1 | - | TGTGCCAGCAGTTTAGAGGGGACAGGGGGTGCCAATCAGCCCCAGCATTTT | CASSLEGTGGANQPQHF